The rows below give T cell receptor beta chains drawn from one sample of a study of T cell responses to AZD1222 COVID-19 vaccine. The table came from immunoSEQ multiplex PCR; TCRdb's copy has only in-frame clones and leaves some out. The sample holds roughly 180,000 clones; around 88% are singletons and the top ten take about 0.53%. Sequenced material: peripheral blood, taken on day 0 of AZD1222 vaccination. The origin of the receptors is an adult in good health. Both conserved end residues are part of each CDR3. D genes are given only for firm matches. Expanded clones are given a class, and other clones once, few, many or no size at all.

d_call	v_call	clone_size	j_call	cdr3_nt	cdr3_aa
NA	TRBV19	once	TRBJ2-7	TGTGCCAGTAGGGCCCAGTCCCGGGCGCCCCCCTACGAGCAGTACTTC	CASRAQSRAPPYEQYF
TRBD1	TRBV7-8	NA	TRBJ1-2	TGTGCCAGCAGCTTAATCGACACAGGGGCCAGGACCTATGGCTACACCTTC	CASSLIDTGARTYGYTF
NA	TRBV5-5	NA	TRBJ1-6	TGTGCCAGCAGATCTTCCCACGGACGGGAAAATTCACCCCTCCACTTT	CASRSSHGRENSPLHF
NA	TRBV6-2/TRBV6-3	NA	TRBJ1-1	TGTGCCAGCAGTTACTCGGGCAGGGGCTACTCTGAAGCTTTCTTT	CASSYSGRGYSEAFF
NA	TRBV29-1	NA	TRBJ1-4	TGCAGCGTTGCTCGCGCGCCCAACTGGGAAAAACTGTTTTTT	CSVARAPNWEKLFF
NA	TRBV7-2	NA	TRBJ2-7	TGTGCCAGCAGCTTAGCGCTGGCGGGGCGGAGTTTAAACTACGAGCAGTACTTC	CASSLALAGRSLNYEQYF
TRBD2	TRBV30	NA	TRBJ2-7	TGTGCCTGGAGCGGAGGACTAGCAGGGAACGAGCAGTACTTC	CAWSGGLAGNEQYF
NA	TRBV6-5	once	TRBJ2-6	TGTGCCAGCTACCTCGGGAGCTCTGGGGCCAACGTCCTGACTTTC	CASYLGSSGANVLTF
NA	TRBV29-1	once	TRBJ1-2	TGCAGCGTTCGTCCGGGACAAAGTTACACCTTC	CSVRPGQSYTF
NA	TRBV3-1/TRBV3-2	NA	TRBJ1-1	TGTGCCAGCAGCCAACTATCAATTCTCACTGAAGCTTTCTTT	CASSQLSILTEAFF
NA	TRBV19	few	TRBJ1-5	TGTGCCAGTAGTATGGAGGTGGGCAGGGGTAAAGGTGGCAATCAGCCCCAGCATTTT	CASSMEVGRGKGGNQPQHF
NA	TRBV19	NA	TRBJ2-2	TGTGCCACGGGGCGGAACACCGGGGAGCTGTTTTTT	CATGRNTGELFF
NA	TRBV18	NA	TRBJ2-1	TGTGCCAGCTCACCAATACGTGATGAGCAGTTCTTC	CASSPIRDEQFF
TRBD1	TRBV2	NA	TRBJ2-2	TGTGCCAGCGACTCCGGGACAGGGAGGGCCGGGGAGCTGTTTTTT	CASDSGTGRAGELFF
NA	TRBV6-2/TRBV6-3	NA	TRBJ1-1	TGTGCCAGCAGTTACTCTTGGGGGAACACTGAAGCTTTCTTT	CASSYSWGNTEAFF
NA	TRBV3-1/TRBV3-2	NA	TRBJ2-3	TGTGCCAGCAGCCAAGAAGCGATCTCGGGCACAGATACGCAGTATTTT	CASSQEAISGTDTQYF
TRBD1	TRBV5-1	NA	TRBJ2-3	TGCGCCAGCAGGGTCACAGGGGGCTCCACATATACGCAGTATTTT	CASRVTGGSTYTQYF
NA	TRBV18	NA	TRBJ2-7	TGTGCCAGCTCACTCACGACGCGGTACGAGCAGTACTTC	CASSLTTRYEQYF
NA	TRBV5-4	NA	TRBJ1-2	TGTGCCAGCAGCTTAGGGGATAGGGACTATGGCTACACCTTC	CASSLGDRDYGYTF
TRBD1	TRBV6-2/TRBV6-3	NA	TRBJ1-5	TGTGCCAGCAGTTACTCGGCAGGGGGTGTGGGCAATCAGCCCCAGCATTTT	CASSYSAGGVGNQPQHF
NA	TRBV27	NA	TRBJ2-5	TGTGCCAGCACCCCGCTCGCTAGCTGGGGCGAGACCCAGTACTTC	CASTPLASWGETQYF
NA	TRBV19	NA	TRBJ2-7	TGTGCCAGTAGTGAGGAGACCTCGCTTACCTACGAGCAGTACTTC	CASSEETSLTYEQYF
NA	TRBV9	NA	TRBJ2-7	TGTGCCAGCAGCGTAGATGGCCTTTTGGGCGACGAGCAGTACTTC	CASSVDGLLGDEQYF
TRBD1	TRBV11-1	NA	TRBJ2-7	TGTGCCAGCAGCTCCGGGACAGGGCCCTACGAGCAGTACTTC	CASSSGTGPYEQYF